This T cell receptor (beta chain) was captured in a study of T cells in Graves' hyperthyroidism and ophthalmopathy (dated by TCRdb to about 2019). Background for the entire study: Peripheral blood samples were taken at initial diagnosis, before any treatment was given. A discovery cohort of around 100 patients, about 40 with Graves' ophthalmopathy and more than 55 with stable Graves' hyperthyroidism, was used to find distinguishing TCR V-J signatures. An independent validation cohort of around 19 hyperthyroidism patients and more than 15 patients who later progressed to ophthalmopathy tested prospective prediction of ophthalmopathy. The 75 to 100 discovery patients were divided at random into training and test sets in a 7:3 ratio. In six Graves' hyperthyroidism patients, the study also compared T-cell repertoires from thyroid tissue with T-cell repertoires from blood. Following sampling, methimazole starting at 30 mg daily was given to hyperthyroidism patients, and high-dose intravenous methylprednisolone was given to ophthalmopathy patients. The paper reports TCR Vbeta CDR3 sequencing of fewer than 150 peripheral blood samples: 40 or so ophthalmopathy, fewer than 80 hyperthyroidism and around 17 progressor patients. Study-wide conclusions, independent of this receptor: No statistical method was used to set the sample size in advance, and investigators knew the group allocation. Most expanded thyroid clonotypes (frequency above 0.001) were also detected in blood, a finding suggesting that blood repertoires may reflect thyroid immune responses. In validation, progression to ophthalmopathy was predicted by the model with approximately 67% sensitivity and just over 72% specificity, a median of roughly 6.4 months before onset. Ophthalmopathy was separated from stable hyperthyroidism by a 13 V-J signature model, with roughly 88% sensitivity and approximately 81% specificity obtained in cross-validation and 80%/75% obtained in testing.

The TCR beta CDR3 regions were amplified from the RNA transcripts. A first-round RT-PCR of the TCR CDR3 used the HTBI primer set with the Qiagen OneStep RT-PCR kit. The libraries were constructed in a second round of multiplex PCR and then size-selected and purified. Paired-end sequencing of the libraries was performed with 100 bp reads on an Illumina HiSeq2000. On the study's bioinformatics: SOAPnuke was used to process the raw data, removing reads that contained adapters or uncalled bases, had a mean Phred below 15, or lacked an exact match to the constant primer or identifier. COPE v1.2.5 was used to merge the high-quality paired reads, and each unique nucleotide sequence was defined as a clonotype. MiTCR v1.1 was used to align the clonotypes against IMGT TRBV, TRBD and TRBJ reference segments. Analysis was restricted to V-J combinations with a frequency above 0.0001, which covered 98% to 99.2% of repertoires. The TCS score was defined as the ratio of F50 (clonal expansion) to E x V (chaos), calculated using BLOSUM62-based TCRdist between CDR3 peptides within each V-J. Welch's t-statistics and random forest reduced roughly 530 V-J features to roughly 13, which were used in a naive Bayes classifier (R e1071). The similarity between thyroid and blood repertoires was quantified using the Morisita-Horn index. TCRdb redid the processing of the public reads, applying fastp at Q25 and MiXCR, and retained in-frame beta chains. Rows matching on CDR3 protein sequence are summarized as one entry with the most common DNA and genes. These V and J calls rely on TCRdb rather than the paper's analysis. In this sample the table shows around 760,000 distinct CDR3 sequences, 35% of which occur a single time. The ten largest make up less than 35% of the sample.

A patient counted as having stable Graves' hyperthyroidism if no progression to ophthalmopathy occurred over 18 months of follow-up. Hyperthyroidism patients were aged 18 to 65 years and newly diagnosed, with disease duration of less than 2 months. Any patient with an uncontrolled infection, another autoimmune disease, pregnancy or lactation was excluded. Clinical symptoms, serum thyroxine and TRAb, thyroid ultrasound, and orbital computed tomography formed the basis for the diagnoses. PBMCs were separated from approximately 10 ml of fresh peripheral blood using Ficoll-Paque density gradient centrifugation. Trizol reagent was used to extract total RNA, and RNA quality was then checked on an Agilent 2100 Bioanalyzer. This clonotype turned up a few times. The antigen it binds to is not known. No per-base quality is available; no much larger clone lies one base away. V lost 5 bases and J lost 5 bases, and the count of bases not matched to a germline gene is 11. The CDR3 has 17 amino acids, counting the end cysteine and phenylalanine. The sequence is cut down to CDR3 DNA, 51 bases in frame from base 1.

The source of this sequence is a woman in her thirties or forties with Graves' hyperthyroidism. The sequenced sample consisted of blood. Recombination connected TRBV12-3 or TRBV12-4 to TRBJ1-4; TRBD1 aligns with 10 central bases. CDR3 protein: CASSLDLGGQGNEKLFF. The nucleotide sequence reads as follows: TGTGCCAGCAGTCTCGACCTCGGGGGACAGGGGAATGAAAAACTGTTTTTT.